One sample yielded the 12 T cell receptor beta chains listed below, sequenced in a study of identical twins. TCRdb fed the 5' RACE reads into MiXCR, producing one record per CDR3 protein. Seen here are over 500,000 distinct CDR3 sequences, roughly 21% observed once, and the top ten hold 0.8% to 1%. The sample was also reused in another study, on T cells expressing NK-cell markers.

Sequenced input: CD4+ T cells sorted from blood. The receptors derive from a woman aged 18-29 years in good health.

This chain uses TRBV30 with TRBJ1-5; D not resolved. The ends were cut back, 2 bases at V and 6 bases at J, with 11 bases in the middle. Germline CDR1 GTSNPN, CDR2 SVGIG (reference sequence). The CDR3 covers 13 residues. The CDR3 protein is CAWSLNFGQPQHF. DNA for the CDR3: TGTGCCTGGAGTCTGAATTTCGGTCAGCCCCAGCATTTT.

This chain joins TRBV2 and TRBJ2-1; D possibly corresponds to TRBD2 (6 bases). The CDR3 contains 16 residues. Trimming took off 1 base at V and 3 bases at J, with 13 bases between the two ends. CDR1 is SNHLY, CDR2 FYNNEI, per germline. The CDR3 spells CASSEGSAGHYNEQFF. As DNA, the CDR3 is TGTGCCAGCAGTGAAGGGTCAGCGGGCCACTACAATGAGCAGTTCTTC.

The chain has TRBV5-1 and TRBJ2-1; D is possibly TRBD2 (5 bases). This CDR3 has 16 residues. In germline, CDR1 is SGHRS, CDR2 YFSETQ. V was clipped by 4 bases and J by 9 bases, with 23 bases between them. The CDR3, as DNA: TGCGCCAGCAGCCTACTTCCCTTTACACAAACTAGTGAGCAGTTCTTC. This encodes CASSLLPFTQTSEQFF. The full variable domain, its missing parts supplied by reference TRBV5-1 and TRBJ2-1, is KAGVTQTPRYLIKTRGQQVTLSCSPISGHRSVSWYQQTPGQGLQFLFEYFSETQRNKGNFPGRFSGRQFSNSRSEMNVSTLELGDSALYLCASSLLPFTQTSEQFFGPGTRLTVL.

This clonotype was counted ten times or more. CDR3 DNA sequence: TGCGCCAGCAGGATAGCCACTCAAGAGACCCAGTACTTC. Amino acids: CASRIATQETQYF. The gene calls are TRBV10-2 and TRBJ2-5; D not certain. CDR3 size: 13 residues. The V gene's germline CDR1 is WSHSY and CDR2 SAAADI. Between the trimmed V and J ends, which lost 6 bases and 2 bases, there was a span of 10 bases.

This chain's CDR3 is CATSTGSRGRVNEQFF. Here the CDR3 DNA reads TGTGCCACCAGCACCGGCTCCCGGGGGAGGGTCAATGAGCAGTTCTTC. This sequence joins TRBV15 and TRBJ2-1, with TRBD2 identical over 7 bases. V gave up 4 bases and J gave up 6 bases; unmatched junction bases: 12. This CDR3 is 16 amino acids long. CDR1 is LNHNV, CDR2 YYDKDF, per germline (reference sequence).

This clonotype was seen many times. This sequence joins TRBV6-1 and TRBJ2-1, with 8 nucleotides matching TRBD2. Per germline, CDR1 MNHNS and CDR2 SASEGT. The CDR3 runs to 14 residues. Trimming took 10 bases from V and 8 from J; bases not matched to a gene: 13. The CDR3 sequence: CATTGGFLLDEQFF. The CDR3 DNA is TGTGCCACCACGGGAGGGTTCTTGTTGGATGAGCAGTTCTTC.

The chain couples TRBV12-3 or TRBV12-4 to TRBJ2-1, with 10 bases that match TRBD2. V lost 1 base to trimming and J lost 6 bases; unmatched junction nucleotides: 12. The CDR3 is 18 amino acids. The CDR3 DNA follows: TGTGCCAGCAGTTTAGACAGCGGGGGGGCTCGAGTAGGCAATGAGCAGTTCTTC. Amino acids: CASSLDSGGARVGNEQFF.

The J gene is TRBJ1-2, the V gene TRBV3-1; TRBD1 matches 7 bases. Losses at the gene ends were 3 bases for V and 4 bases for J; bases not matched to a gene: 5. This CDR3 contains 14 residues. Germline V gene sequence: CDR1 LGHDT, CDR2 YNNKEL (reference sequence). The CDR3 DNA reads TGTGCCAGCAGCCATGACAGGGTCGGCTATGGCTACACCTTC. Its translation: CASSHDRVGYGYTF.

This clonotype was seen more than once but under ten times. This CDR3 is CASRPGAGANVLTF. Written as DNA, the CDR3 is TGTGCCAGCAGACCAGGGGCAGGGGCCAACGTCCTGACTTTC. This chain connects TRBV12-3 or TRBV12-4 to TRBJ2-6, with D possibly matching TRBD1 (6 bases). V was clipped by 6 bases and J by 4 bases, with 10 bases between them. This CDR3 has 14 residues.

This sequence joins TRBV5-5 and TRBJ2-7; possibly TRBD2 for D (5 bases). The CDR3 runs to 14 residues. The germline V gene encodes CDR1 SGHKS and CDR2 YYEKEE (reference sequence). The V end lost 0 bases, the J end lost 4 bases, and 11 bases lay between the germline ends. The CDR3 coding sequence is TGTGCCAGCAGCTTGGCTACTAGTGAGTACGAGCAGTACTTC. Protein sequence: CASSLATSEYEQYF.

CDR3 protein: CASNGQGLVSAEAFF. The DNA of the CDR3 is TGTGCCAGCAATGGGCAGGGACTGGTCTCGGCTGAAGCTTTCTTT. The rearrangement uses TRBV28 and TRBJ1-1, with D possibly matching TRBD1 (5 bases). Trimming cost V 7 bases and J 6 bases, with 21 bases left between them. The CDR3 is made up of 15 amino acids. CDR1 is MDHEN and CDR2 is SYDVKM in the germline V gene.

CDR3 loop: CSASIDRMNTEAFF. The CDR3 DNA sequence: TGCAGTGCTAGTATCGACCGCATGAACACTGAAGCTTTCTTT. The chain couples TRBV20-1 to TRBJ1-1; D not certain. This CDR3 is built from 14 residues. Trimming stripped 3 bases from V and 0 bases from J, with 11 bases between. Germline CDR1 DFQATT, CDR2 SNEGSKA (reference sequence).